Following are 17 T cell receptor beta chains from one sample sequenced in a study of T cell responses to AZD1222 COVID-19 vaccine (dated by TCRdb to about 2021). The sample's time point, from its label and the paper: baseline before first vaccination. Library generation was performed with the immunoSEQ multiplex PCR assay. TCRdb limited this immuneACCESS table to in-frame rearrangements with V and J called. A share of clones is missing; checked studies link under half to unresolved V genes, and the rest is unexplained. Within this sample are 90,000 to 140,000 clones, with around 90% of them counted one time only. 7% to 10% of the sample is in the top ten clones. The material was peripheral blood, obtained on day 0 of AZD1222 vaccination. The receptors were gathered from an adult in good health.

CDR3 bases: TGTGCCAGCAGTAAACTAGCGGGAGTTGACGGGGAGCTGTTTTTT. Residues: CASSKLAGVDGELFF. The V gene is TRBV25-1, the J gene TRBJ2-2; 11 bases align to TRBD2. This CDR3 is built from 15 residues. Germline trimming cut 5 bases from V and 7 bases from J; bases unmatched to any gene: 6. Germline V CDR1 and CDR2: MGHDK, SYGVNS.

This sequence joins TRBV27 and TRBJ1-1; D gene unclear. Trimming shortened V by 3 bases and J by 11 bases, and 19 bases separated the two germline ends. Germline V gene data show CDR1 as MNHEY and CDR2 as SMNVEV (reference sequence). The CDR3 contains 14 residues. The CDR3 DNA reads as TGTGCCAGCAGTTTTTCCGGGCCCCTGTATAAGGCTTTCTTT. Its translation is CASSFSGPLYKAFF.

This clone turned up a few times. This chain connects TRBV9 to TRBJ1-1; TRBD1 is a possible D gene (6 bases). The CDR3 contains 15 residues. Trimming removed 4 bases at V and 0 bases at J, with 13 bases between. CDR1 is SGDLS and CDR2 is YYNGEE in the germline V gene. CDR3 residues: CASSIGGSMNTEAFF. CDR3 DNA: TGTGCCAGCAGCATTGGGGGCAGTATGAACACTGAAGCTTTCTTT.

V gene TRBV5-5 combines with J gene TRBJ2-5; D might be TRBD1 (5 bases). This CDR3 spans 13 amino acids. The V gene lost 2 bases and the J gene lost 5 bases, with 10 bases spanning the gap. The germline gives CDR1 SGHKS, CDR2 YYEKEE (reference sequence). The CDR3 DNA is TGTGCCAGCAGCTTTAGTAGGGGCGAGACCCAGTACTTC. This sequence encodes CASSFSRGETQYF.

The chain carries TRBV7-9 and TRBJ2-5, with 9 bases identical to TRBD2. Germline assignment: CDR1 SEHNR and CDR2 FQNEAQ (reference sequence). With V trimmed by 0 bases and J by 4 bases, 6 bases remained unmatched. The CDR3 covers 16 residues. CDR3 in amino acids: CASSLAPSGIGETQYF. DNA of the CDR3: TGTGCCAGCAGCTTAGCCCCTAGCGGGATTGGAGAGACCCAGTACTTC.

The chain uses TRBV18 and TRBJ2-3, with TRBD2 matching over 11 bases. The CDR3 contains 16 residues. The V gene's germline CDR1 is KGHSH and CDR2 LQKENI. V dropped 3 bases and J dropped 5; count of bases not matched to a gene: 7. The DNA of the CDR3 is TGTGCCAGCTCACCGGGAATAGCGGGAGGGAAAGATACGCAGTATTTT. This codes for CASSPGIAGGKDTQYF. The whole variable domain, remainder taken from reference TRBV18 and TRBJ2-3, is NAGVMQNPRHLVRRRGQEARLRCSPMKGHSHVYWYRQLPEEGLKFMVYLQKENIIDESGMPKERFSAEFPKEGPSILRIQQVVRGDSAAYFCASSPGIAGGKDTQYFGPGTRLTVL.

This chain uses TRBV29-1 with TRBJ2-3; TRBD2 agrees at 10 bases. Trimming removed 4 bases from V and 2 bases from J; junction bases left unmatched: 3. The CDR3 totals 14 residues. CDR1 SQVTM and CDR2 ANQGSEA come from the germline V gene. The CDR3 nucleotides are TGCAGCGTTGGGACTAGCGGACCCACAGATACGCAGTATTTT. It translates to CSVGTSGPTDTQYF.

V gene TRBV29-1 combines with J gene TRBJ1-2, with a tentative D call TRBD1 (6 bases). The CDR3 has 14 residues. The V gene lost 7 bases and the J gene lost 0 bases, with 15 bases spanning the gap. In germline, CDR1 is SQVTM, CDR2 ANQGSEA. The CDR3 reads CSAGGRQANYGYTF. In DNA, the CDR3 is TGCAGCGCCGGGGGTCGACAGGCTAACTATGGCTACACCTTC.

The V and J genes are TRBV18 and TRBJ1-3; D unclear. CDR1 and CDR2 from the germline V gene are KGHSH and LQKENI. CDR3 length equals 13 residues. V lost 3 bases, J lost 2 bases, and 5 bases lay in between. The CDR3 bases are TGTGCCAGCTCACCCGAAACTGGAAACACCATATATTTT. Protein product: CASSPETGNTIYF.

A single count supports this clone. For the CDR3, the DNA is TGCGCCAGCAGCTCCCTCTCGGACAGCCCTGGAAACACCATATATTTT. Translation gives CASSSLSDSPGNTIYF. The chain carries TRBV5-1 and TRBJ1-3; D may be TRBD1 (6 bases). This CDR3 is 16 amino acids long. V lost 3 bases and J 2 bases, leaving 15 bases between the germline ends. From germline, CDR1 is SGHRS and CDR2 YFSETQ.

The chain joins TRBV2 to TRBJ1-2; 8 nucleotides agree with TRBD1. This CDR3 comprises 13 residues. V was pared by 6 bases and J by 5 bases, with 5 bases of the junction left unmatched. Germline loops: CDR1 SNHLY, CDR2 FYNNEI. Here the CDR3 DNA reads TGTGCCAGCAGGAGGGGACAGGAGTATGGCTACACCTTC. Protein: CASRRGQEYGYTF. Supplemented by reference TRBV2 and TRBJ1-2, the full variable domain reads EPEVTQTPSHQVTQMGQEVILRCVPISNHLYFYWYRQILGQKVEFLVSFYNNEISEKSEIFDDQFSVERPDGSNFTLKIRSTKLEDSAMYFCASRRGQEYGYTFGSGTRLTVV.

The chain combines TRBV9 with TRBJ1-1; 8 bases fit TRBD1. There are 14 residues in the CDR3. From germline, CDR1 is SGDLS and CDR2 YYNGEE. Trimming took 0 bases from V and 7 from J; bases not matched to a gene: 5. DNA of the CDR3: TGTGCCAGCAGCGTAGCCCAGGGGGCAATTGAAGCTTTCTTT. This gives the protein CASSVAQGAIEAFF.

The rearrangement links TRBV28 to TRBJ2-2; D not certain. V lost 7 bases and J lost 3, with 15 bases in between. The V gene's germline CDR1 is MDHEN and CDR2 SYDVKM. This CDR3 is 15 amino acids long. The CDR3 region is CASIPQLGYTGELFF. In DNA, the CDR3 is TGTGCCAGCATCCCTCAATTAGGGTACACCGGGGAGCTGTTTTTT.

V usage is TRBV5-1 and J usage is TRBJ2-6, with D maybe TRBD1 (6 bases). Germline V lookup: CDR1 SGHRS, CDR2 YFSETQ. CDR3 length: 15 amino acids. Trimming left V 4 bases short and J 2 bases short, with 10 bases between. Here the CDR3 DNA reads TGCGCCAGCAGCCCCAGGGGCCCTGGGGCCAACGTCCTGACTTTC. It yields the protein CASSPRGPGANVLTF.

This rearrangement joins TRBV6-2 or TRBV6-3 to TRBJ2-1; TRBD2 agrees at 8 bases. With 6 bases clipped from V and 14 bases from J, the junction kept 24 bases outside the gene matches. This CDR3 has 17 residues. Per the germline V gene, CDR1 is MNHEY and CDR2 is SVGEGT. In DNA, the CDR3 is TGTGCCAGCAGCACTCCTCCCGGGACTAGTTTCCTTACGGGGGAGTTCTTC. Translation: CASSTPPGTSFLTGEFF.

The CDR3 here is CASSLGASGFSYNEQFF. The CDR3 nucleotides are TGTGCCAGCAGCTTGGGGGCTAGCGGATTCTCCTACAATGAGCAGTTCTTC. The chain couples TRBV7-9 to TRBJ2-1; D perhaps matches TRBD2 (7 bases). CDR3 length: 17 amino acids. V was cut by 3 bases and J by 0 bases, with 15 bases left in between. Germline-derived CDR1 and CDR2 are SEHNR and FQNEAQ (reference sequence).

Concerning this clone itself: This same CDR3 is encoded by further DNA sequences in the sample. The chain employs TRBV24-1 and TRBJ2-1; the D is unclear. The CDR3 loop spans 12 amino acids. The germline V and J ends were trimmed by 4 bases and 4 bases, with 4 bases remaining between them. Germline CDR1 KGHDR, CDR2 SFDVKD. CDR3 sequence: CATSDLYNEQFF. CDR3 bases: TGTGCCACCAGTGACTTATACAATGAGCAGTTCTTC.